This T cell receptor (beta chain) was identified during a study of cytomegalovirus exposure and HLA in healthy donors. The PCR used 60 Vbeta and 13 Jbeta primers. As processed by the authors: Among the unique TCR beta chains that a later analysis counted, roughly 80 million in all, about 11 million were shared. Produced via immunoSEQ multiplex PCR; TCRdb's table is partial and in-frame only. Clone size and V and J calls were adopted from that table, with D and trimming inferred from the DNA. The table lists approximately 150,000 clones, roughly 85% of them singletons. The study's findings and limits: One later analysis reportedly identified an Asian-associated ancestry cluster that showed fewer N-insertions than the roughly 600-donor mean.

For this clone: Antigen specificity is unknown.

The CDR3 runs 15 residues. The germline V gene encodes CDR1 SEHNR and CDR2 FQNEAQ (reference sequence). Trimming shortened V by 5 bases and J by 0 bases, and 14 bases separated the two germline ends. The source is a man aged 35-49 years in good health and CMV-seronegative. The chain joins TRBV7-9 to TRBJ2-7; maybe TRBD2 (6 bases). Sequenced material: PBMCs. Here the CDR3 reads CASSPPRGLSYEQYF. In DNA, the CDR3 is TGTGCCAGCAGCCCCCCTAGGGGACTCTCCTACGAGCAGTACTTC.